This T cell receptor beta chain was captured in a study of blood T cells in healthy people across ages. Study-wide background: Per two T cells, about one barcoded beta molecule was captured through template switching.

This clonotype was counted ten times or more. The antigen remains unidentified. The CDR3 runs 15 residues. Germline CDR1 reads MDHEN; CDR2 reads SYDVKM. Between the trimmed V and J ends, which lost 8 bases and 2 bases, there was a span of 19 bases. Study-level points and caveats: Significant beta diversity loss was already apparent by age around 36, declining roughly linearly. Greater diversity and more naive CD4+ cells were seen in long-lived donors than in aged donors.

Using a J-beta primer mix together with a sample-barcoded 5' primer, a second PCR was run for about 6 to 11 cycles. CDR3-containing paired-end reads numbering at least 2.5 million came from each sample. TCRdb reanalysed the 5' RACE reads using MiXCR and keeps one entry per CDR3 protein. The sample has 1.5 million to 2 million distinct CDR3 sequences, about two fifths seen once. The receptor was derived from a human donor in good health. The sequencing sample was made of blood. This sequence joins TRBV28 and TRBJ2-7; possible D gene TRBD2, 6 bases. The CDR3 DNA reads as TGTGCCAGCGGGGGGACCCAAGGCGCGGCCTACGAGCAGTACTTC. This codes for CASGGTQGAAYEQYF. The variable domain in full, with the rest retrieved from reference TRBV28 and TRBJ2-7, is DVKVTQSSRYLVKRTGEKVFLECVQDMDHENMFWYRQDPGLGLRLIYFSYDVKMKEKGDIPEGYSVSREKKERFSLILESASTNQTSMYLCASGGTQGAAYEQYFGPGTRLTVT.